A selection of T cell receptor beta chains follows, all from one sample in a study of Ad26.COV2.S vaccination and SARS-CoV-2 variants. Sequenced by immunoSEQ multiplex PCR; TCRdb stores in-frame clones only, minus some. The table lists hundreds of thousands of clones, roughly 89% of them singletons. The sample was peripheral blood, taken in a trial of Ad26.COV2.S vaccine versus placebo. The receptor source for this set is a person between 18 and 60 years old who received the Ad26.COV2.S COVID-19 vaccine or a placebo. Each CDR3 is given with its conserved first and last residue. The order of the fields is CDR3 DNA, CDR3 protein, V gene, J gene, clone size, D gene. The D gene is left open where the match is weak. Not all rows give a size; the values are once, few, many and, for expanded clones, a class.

DNA: TGTGCCAGCAGTTACTCGACGTCCTATAATTCACCCCTCCACTTT
CDR3: CASSYSTSYNSPLHF
V: TRBV6-2/TRBV6-3
J: TRBJ1-6
size: few
D: -

DNA: TGTGCCAGCAGCCGAACTAATACAGGGGCTGGGGCCAACGTCCTGACTTTC
CDR3: CASSRTNTGAGANVLTF
V: TRBV3-1/TRBV3-2
J: TRBJ2-6
size: -
D: TRBD1

DNA: TGTGCCAGCAGTTACTCCGGACAGGGGGCGAACAATGAGCAGTTCTTC
CDR3: CASSYSGQGANNEQFF
V: TRBV6-5
J: TRBJ2-1
size: -
D: TRBD1

DNA: TGTGCCAGCAGCTGGGGCCCGCAGGGCAGCTCAGAGACCCAGTACTTC
CDR3: CASSWGPQGSSETQYF
V: TRBV7-9
J: TRBJ2-5
size: -
D: -

DNA: TGTGCCAGCAGTCCAGACAGATCCTACAATGAGCAGTTCTTC
CDR3: CASSPDRSYNEQFF
V: TRBV6-5
J: TRBJ2-1
size: -
D: -

DNA: TGTGCCAGCAGTTACTCGACCCTGCTTGGGGAGACCCAGTACTTC
CDR3: CASSYSTLLGETQYF
V: TRBV6-2/TRBV6-3
J: TRBJ2-5
size: -
D: -

DNA: TGCGCCAGCAGACGTACTAGCGGGAACGCCCCCTTCCCGGGAGATACGCAGTATTTT
CDR3: CASRRTSGNAPFPGDTQYF
V: TRBV5-1
J: TRBJ2-3
size: -
D: TRBD2

DNA: TGTGCCAGCAGTTTGGTCAGGGGCACTGAAGCTTTCTTT
CDR3: CASSLVRGTEAFF
V: TRBV12-3/TRBV12-4
J: TRBJ1-1
size: -
D: -

DNA: TGTGCCAGCAGCTTACCGGGAGGCGAAGCTTTCTTT
CDR3: CASSLPGGEAFF
V: TRBV7-9
J: TRBJ1-1
size: -
D: -

DNA: TGTGCCAGCAGTGGACAGGCAACCGGGGAGCTGTTTTTT
CDR3: CASSGQATGELFF
V: TRBV2
J: TRBJ2-2
size: -
D: -

DNA: TGTGCCAGCAGCCCAGCGGTGGACACCGGGGAGCTGTTTTTT
CDR3: CASSPAVDTGELFF
V: TRBV11-2
J: TRBJ2-2
size: -
D: -

DNA: TGTGCCAGCAGCCAAGGTTTCCGAGGGACAGGTCGCTACGAGCAGTACTTC
CDR3: CASSQGFRGTGRYEQYF
V: TRBV3-1/TRBV3-2
J: TRBJ2-7
size: -
D: TRBD1

DNA: TGTGCCAGAACTTCGTACAATGAGCAGTTCTTC
CDR3: CARTSYNEQFF
V: TRBV9
J: TRBJ2-1
size: -
D: -

DNA: TGTGCCAGCAGCCTGCGGGCCAGGGGGTCACCCCTCCACTTT
CDR3: CASSLRARGSPLHF
V: TRBV27
J: TRBJ1-6
size: -
D: TRBD1

DNA: TGTGCCAGCAGCTTATCACTAGCGGAATCCTACAATGAGCAGTTCTTC
CDR3: CASSLSLAESYNEQFF
V: TRBV9
J: TRBJ2-1
size: -
D: TRBD2

DNA: TGTGCCAGCAGCCCTTGGACAGGGGACTACGAGCAGTACTTC
CDR3: CASSPWTGDYEQYF
V: TRBV9
J: TRBJ2-7
size: once
D: TRBD1

DNA: TGTGCCAGCAGCTTAGAACGATTCTACGAGCAGTACTTC
CDR3: CASSLERFYEQYF
V: TRBV11-2
J: TRBJ2-7
size: -
D: -

DNA: TGCGCCAGCAGTGCCGGAGAGAACACTGAAGCTTTCTTT
CDR3: CASSAGENTEAFF
V: TRBV10-1
J: TRBJ1-1
size: few
D: -

DNA: TGTGCCAGCAATGGTAGGGGTGAGCAGTACTTC
CDR3: CASNGRGEQYF
V: TRBV2
J: TRBJ2-7
size: -
D: -

DNA: TGCAGCGTTGAGCTTTTGGCAGGGAATTACGAGCAGTACTTC
CDR3: CSVELLAGNYEQYF
V: TRBV29-1
J: TRBJ2-7
size: -
D: -

DNA: TGTGCCAGCAGTTTAGGTAGGAGGTACGAGCAGTACTTC
CDR3: CASSLGRRYEQYF
V: TRBV27
J: TRBJ2-7
size: -
D: -

DNA: TGTGCCAGCAGTGAGGAAGGGCGATCCCAAGAGACCCAGTACTTC
CDR3: CASSEEGRSQETQYF
V: TRBV2
J: TRBJ2-5
size: -
D: -

DNA: TGTGCCAGTAGTGCGGGACTAGCGGGAGGACACAATGAGCAGTTCTTC
CDR3: CASSAGLAGGHNEQFF
V: TRBV19
J: TRBJ2-1
size: -
D: TRBD2

DNA: TGTGCCAGTCGAGTCGGCCAAGAGACCCAGTACTTC
CDR3: CASRVGQETQYF
V: TRBV7-9
J: TRBJ2-5
size: -
D: -

DNA: TGTGCCAGCAGCCCGGCCGGGCATGAGCAGTTCTTC
CDR3: CASSPAGHEQFF
V: TRBV7-9
J: TRBJ2-1
size: -
D: -

DNA: TGTGCCAGCAGCCAATTATACAATGAGCAGTTCTTC
CDR3: CASSQLYNEQFF
V: TRBV7-8
J: TRBJ2-1
size: -
D: -

DNA: TGTGCCAGCGGGACAGGGGGGGGCCCTGGAAACACCATATATTTT
CDR3: CASGTGGGPGNTIYF
V: TRBV7-9
J: TRBJ1-3
size: -
D: TRBD1

DNA: TGTGCCAGCAGCTTATGGGCAGGGGATAGCAATCAGCCCCAGCATTTT
CDR3: CASSLWAGDSNQPQHF
V: TRBV7-8
J: TRBJ1-5
size: -
D: -

DNA: TGTGCCAGCAGTTCAACACAAAGCTCTGGGGCCAACGTCCTGACTTTC
CDR3: CASSSTQSSGANVLTF
V: TRBV2
J: TRBJ2-6
size: -
D: -

DNA: TGTGCCAGCAGTCCAGGGGGGAGCTCCTACGAGCAGTACTTC
CDR3: CASSPGGSSYEQYF
V: TRBV28
J: TRBJ2-7
size: -
D: -

DNA: TGTGCCAGCAGCCACATTGACAGGGACTTTAACTATGGCTACACCTTC
CDR3: CASSHIDRDFNYGYTF
V: TRBV4-2
J: TRBJ1-2
size: -
D: TRBD1

DNA: TGCGCCAGCAGCCAAGAACCGGGGGCAACTAATGAAAAACTGTTTTTT
CDR3: CASSQEPGATNEKLFF
V: TRBV4-1
J: TRBJ1-4
size: -
D: -

DNA: TGTGCCAGCAGCCAAGCAGGGATGAACACTGAAGCTTTCTTT
CDR3: CASSQAGMNTEAFF
V: TRBV3-1/TRBV3-2
J: TRBJ1-1
size: -
D: -

DNA: TGTGCCAGCTCACGGGAGGAATACGGAAACACCATATATTTT
CDR3: CASSREEYGNTIYF
V: TRBV18
J: TRBJ1-3
size: -
D: -

DNA: TGTGCCAGCAGCTCATTCAGGGGTGGTGAGCAGTTCTTC
CDR3: CASSSFRGGEQFF
V: TRBV7-2
J: TRBJ2-1
size: -
D: -

DNA: TGTGCCAGCAGCTTAAAACTATCTCCCGCGGGGGTTGGCAATCAGCCCCAGCATTTT
CDR3: CASSLKLSPAGVGNQPQHF
V: TRBV7-2
J: TRBJ1-5
size: -
D: -

DNA: TGTGCCAGCAGCGTGCGCCAGGTGATTAACTATGGCTACACCTTC
CDR3: CASSVRQVINYGYTF
V: TRBV13
J: TRBJ1-2
size: -
D: -

DNA: TGTGCCAGCAGTTCTGGTAATAGCGGGCCGACCTACGAGCAGTACTTC
CDR3: CASSSGNSGPTYEQYF
V: TRBV28
J: TRBJ2-7
size: -
D: TRBD2

DNA: TGTGCCAGCAGCCCCGGTGGCACAGATACGCAGTATTTT
CDR3: CASSPGGTDTQYF
V: TRBV6-4
J: TRBJ2-3
size: -
D: -

DNA: TGTGCCGGTTCCGGGACTAGCGGGAGGGCCGTCCAGACAGATACGCAGTATTTT
CDR3: CAGSGTSGRAVQTDTQYF
V: TRBV30
J: TRBJ2-3
size: -
D: TRBD2

DNA: TGTGCCAGTAGTAACACCGGGGAGCTGTTTTTT
CDR3: CASSNTGELFF
V: TRBV19
J: TRBJ2-2
size: -
D: -

DNA: TGTGCCAGCAGCCAAGAGGCGCGGGGGGGCTCCTACGAGCAGTACTTC
CDR3: CASSQEARGGSYEQYF
V: TRBV4-2
J: TRBJ2-7
size: -
D: TRBD2

DNA: TGCAGCGTTGGGTGGGATGCGGAGCAGTTCTTC
CDR3: CSVGWDAEQFF
V: TRBV29-1
J: TRBJ2-1
size: -
D: -

DNA: TGTGCCAGCAGCCAGGGCGGCAGGAGAGCCTACAATGAGCAGTTCTTC
CDR3: CASSQGGRRAYNEQFF
V: TRBV7-2
J: TRBJ2-1
size: -
D: -

DNA: TGTGCCAGTAGTGCGAGCGGGGGGGCTTACAATGAGCAGTTCTTC
CDR3: CASSASGGAYNEQFF
V: TRBV19
J: TRBJ2-1
size: -
D: TRBD2

DNA: TGTGCCAGCAGTGATCACCCGTTCGAGCAGTACTTC
CDR3: CASSDHPFEQYF
V: TRBV6-1
J: TRBJ2-7
size: -
D: -

DNA: TGTGCCTGGAGTGTCCCACCCAGGACCGTCGTGGGTCGTGACACCGGGGAGCTGTTTTTT
CDR3: CAWSVPPRTVVGRDTGELFF
V: TRBV30
J: TRBJ2-2
size: -
D: -

DNA: TGTGCCAGCTCACCAGGGGGCGGTGAAAAACTGTTTTTT
CDR3: CASSPGGGEKLFF
V: TRBV18
J: TRBJ1-4
size: once
D: -

DNA: TGTGCTAGTGGTTTGTTCCCCCGACAGGAGATCTCTGGAAACACCATATATTTT
CDR3: CASGLFPRQEISGNTIYF
V: TRBV12-5
J: TRBJ1-3
size: -
D: -

DNA: TGTGCCAGCAGCCTGACAGGGTCTTCACCCCTCCACTTT
CDR3: CASSLTGSSPLHF
V: TRBV27
J: TRBJ1-6
size: -
D: TRBD1

DNA: TGTGCCAGCAGCTTGGAGCCTGGGAACACTGAAGCTTTCTTT
CDR3: CASSLEPGNTEAFF
V: TRBV5-4
J: TRBJ1-1
size: -
D: -

DNA: TGTGCCAGCAGCTTGGTTCTAGCGGGGGGGCCTGTCGAGCAGTACTTC
CDR3: CASSLVLAGGPVEQYF
V: TRBV5-4
J: TRBJ2-7
size: -
D: TRBD2

DNA: TGTGCCACCAGCAGAGGAAGCGGGACAGGGACTTATAGCAATCAGCCCCAGCATTTT
CDR3: CATSRGSGTGTYSNQPQHF
V: TRBV15
J: TRBJ1-5
size: -
D: TRBD1

DNA: TGCGCCAGCAGCCAAGATTTTGCAGGGAGCGTGGCCAACGTCCTGACTTTC
CDR3: CASSQDFAGSVANVLTF
V: TRBV4-1
J: TRBJ2-6
size: -
D: -

DNA: TGTGCCAGCATCGGGACTAGCGTTGCCGGGGAGCTGTTTTTT
CDR3: CASIGTSVAGELFF
V: TRBV6-5
J: TRBJ2-2
size: -
D: TRBD2